These 11 T cell receptor beta chains were sequenced from one sample in a study of diagnostic markers for celiac disease. Reprocessing the reads, TCRdb reports a single entry for every CDR3 protein and omits DNA. The listing contains about 6,000 distinct CDR3 sequences. Sequences were obtained from either unsorted cells or a sorted T cell fraction (not recorded which). The receptors stem from a human donor. This table probably holds off-target reads from a library built for another chain.

The V and J genes are TRBV5-1 and TRBJ1-1. This CDR3 is 12 amino acids long. The germline gives CDR1 SGHRS, CDR2 YFSETQ. CDR3 loop: CASSSLWAEAFF.

V and J are TRBV14 and TRBJ2-5. CDR1 is SGHDN, CDR2 FVKESK, per germline. The length of the CDR3 is 15 residues. The CDR3 is CASSLKIGFQETQYF.

CDR3 sequence reads: CASSTWMKETQYF. The chain employs TRBV5-5 and TRBJ2-5. The CDR3 runs to 13 residues. The germline V gene encodes CDR1 SGHKS and CDR2 YYEKEE (reference sequence).

This clonotype is labeled medium-sized (0.01 to 0.1%) based on frequency. J is TRBJ1-1 and V is TRBV12-3 or TRBV12-4. The CDR3 has 11 residues. CDR3 sequence reads: CASSWDTEAFF.

This rearrangement joins TRBV12-3 or TRBV12-4 to TRBJ1-2. This CDR3 contains 12 residues. The CDR3 is CASSLAGYGYTF.

This clonotype counts as medium-sized by frequency. The rearrangement links TRBV9 to TRBJ2-4; absent DNA, TCRdb's TRBD2 call cannot be checked. The germline V gene has CDR1 SGDLS and CDR2 YYNGEE. The CDR3 is made up of 17 amino acids. Here the CDR3 reads CASSPTGGQLAKNIQYF.

Measured by frequency, this clonotype is medium-sized. The V call is TRBV30, the J call TRBJ2-2; TCRdb indicates TRBD1, and absent DNA this call remains unverified. The length of the CDR3 is 12 residues. Germline V CDR1 and CDR2: GTSNPN, SVGIG (reference sequence). The CDR3 is CAWGRGGGELFF.

The chain joins TRBV7-2 to TRBJ1-2; TCRdb's D call, TRBD1, is unchecked because there is no DNA. Per the germline V gene, CDR1 is SGHTA and CDR2 is FQGNSA. The CDR3 is made up of 15 amino acids. The CDR3 loop is CASSLDTGIEYGYTF.

The gene calls are TRBV12-3 or TRBV12-4 and TRBJ2-7. This CDR3 is built from 14 residues. The CDR3 loop reads CASSFITGAHEQYF.

The chain carries TRBV30 and TRBJ2-2. Looked up from germline, CDR1 is GTSNPN and CDR2 is SVGIG (reference sequence). The CDR3 runs 11 residues. This CDR3 is CAWTLAGELFF.

The chain joins TRBV21-1 to TRBJ2-3; TCRdb's D gene call, TRBD2, goes unchecked for lack of DNA. TRBV21-1 is a listed pseudogene. The CDR3 is made up of 13 amino acids. CDR3 sequence reads: CASSRIAGDTQYF.